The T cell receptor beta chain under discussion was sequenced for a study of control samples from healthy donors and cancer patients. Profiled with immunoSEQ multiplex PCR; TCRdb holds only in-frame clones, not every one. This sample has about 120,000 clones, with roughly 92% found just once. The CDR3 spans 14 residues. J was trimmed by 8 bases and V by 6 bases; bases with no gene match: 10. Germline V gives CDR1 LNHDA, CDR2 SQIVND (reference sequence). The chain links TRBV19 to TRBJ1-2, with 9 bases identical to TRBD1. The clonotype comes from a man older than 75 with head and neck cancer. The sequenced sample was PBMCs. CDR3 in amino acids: CASSTLQGAGGYTF. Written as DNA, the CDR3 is TGTGCCAGTAGCACCTTACAGGGGGCTGGCGGCTACACCTTC.